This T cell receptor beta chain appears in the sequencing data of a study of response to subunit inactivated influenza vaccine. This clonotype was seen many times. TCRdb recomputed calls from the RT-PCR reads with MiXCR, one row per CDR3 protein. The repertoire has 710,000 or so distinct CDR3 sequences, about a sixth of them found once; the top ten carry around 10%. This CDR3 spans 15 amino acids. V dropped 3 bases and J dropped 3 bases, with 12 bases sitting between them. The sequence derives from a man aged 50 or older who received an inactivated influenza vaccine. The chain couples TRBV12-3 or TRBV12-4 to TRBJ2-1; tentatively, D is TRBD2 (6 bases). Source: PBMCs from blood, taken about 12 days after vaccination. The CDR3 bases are TGTGCCAGCAGTTTGGAGGGGAGGCACTACAATGAGCAGTTCTTC. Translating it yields CASSLEGRHYNEQFF.